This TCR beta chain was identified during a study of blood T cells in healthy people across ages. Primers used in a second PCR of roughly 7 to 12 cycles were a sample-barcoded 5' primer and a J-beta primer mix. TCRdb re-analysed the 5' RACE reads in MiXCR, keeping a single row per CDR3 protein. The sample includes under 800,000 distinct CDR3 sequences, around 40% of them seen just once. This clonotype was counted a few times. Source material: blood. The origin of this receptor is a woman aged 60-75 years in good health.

Written as DNA, the CDR3 is TGTGCCAGCAGCCGGGAGGGTCCGCATCGGGAGGGCTATGGCTACACCTTC. It codes for CASSREGPHREGYGYTF. The chain links TRBV11-2 to TRBJ1-2; D is unresolved. Germline-derived CDR1 and CDR2 are SGHAT and FQNNGV. This CDR3 has 17 amino acids. V was clipped by 5 bases and J by 4 bases, with 23 bases between them.